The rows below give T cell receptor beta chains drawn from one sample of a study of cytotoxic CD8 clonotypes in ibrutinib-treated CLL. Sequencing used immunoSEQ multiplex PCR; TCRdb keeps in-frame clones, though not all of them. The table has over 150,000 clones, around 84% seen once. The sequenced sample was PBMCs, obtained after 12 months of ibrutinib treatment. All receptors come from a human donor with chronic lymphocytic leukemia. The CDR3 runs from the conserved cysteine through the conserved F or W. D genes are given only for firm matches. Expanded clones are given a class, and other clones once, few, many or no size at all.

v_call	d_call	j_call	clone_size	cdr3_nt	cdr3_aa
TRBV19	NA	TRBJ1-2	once	TGTGCCAGTAGTCCCCGGGGAGTCTCGGGGAGGAATGGCTACACCTTC	CASSPRGVSGRNGYTF
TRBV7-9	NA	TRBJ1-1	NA	TGTGCCAGCAGCAAAACAGGAGCCCCCCTTAAGAACACTGAAGCTTTCTTT	CASSKTGAPLKNTEAFF
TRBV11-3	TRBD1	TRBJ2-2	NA	TGTGCCAGCAGCCACAGGGGATTGGTCCCCGGGGAGCTGTTTTTT	CASSHRGLVPGELFF
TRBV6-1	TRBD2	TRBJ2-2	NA	TGTGCCAGCAGAACTAGCGGGACGAACACCGGGGAGCTGTTTTTT	CASRTSGTNTGELFF
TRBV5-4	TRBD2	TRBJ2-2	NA	TGTGCCAGCAGCTTTTTAGGCGGGGGGGCCTCGGCGGACGGGGAGCTGTTTTTT	CASSFLGGGASADGELFF
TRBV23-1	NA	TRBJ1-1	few	TGCGCCAACCTACCGGACACTGAAGCTTTCTTT	CANLPDTEAFF
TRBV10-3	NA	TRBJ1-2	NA	TGTGCCATCAAACCGCAGGGAGTCGATGGCTACACCTTC	CAIKPQGVDGYTF
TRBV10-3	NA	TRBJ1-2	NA	TGTGCCATCAGTGAAAACGGCCCAAAAGGAGGGGCAGGCTATGGCTACACCTTC	CAISENGPKGGAGYGYTF
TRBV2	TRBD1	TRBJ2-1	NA	TGTGCCAGCAGCTTCAGGGGGTACCAAAACAATGAGCAGTTCTTC	CASSFRGYQNNEQFF
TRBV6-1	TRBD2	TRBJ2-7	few	TGTGCCAGCAGTGGGGCTATGAGCGGGAGGGCCAGGTACGAGCAGTACTTC	CASSGAMSGRARYEQYF
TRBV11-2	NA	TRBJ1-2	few	TGTGCCAGCAGCTCCGGGGTCTCCTATGGCTACACCTTC	CASSSGVSYGYTF
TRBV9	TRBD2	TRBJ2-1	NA	TGTGCCAGCAGCGTAGTTGGGGGGGTGAATGAGCAGTTCTTC	CASSVVGGVNEQFF
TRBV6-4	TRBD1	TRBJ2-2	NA	TGTGCCAGCAGTGGACAGGGGGGCTCCACCGGGGAGCTGTTTTTT	CASSGQGGSTGELFF
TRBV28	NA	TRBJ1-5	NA	TGTGCCAGCAGTTCCCCGGGGCAGGCTAGCAATCAGCCCCAGCATTTT	CASSSPGQASNQPQHF
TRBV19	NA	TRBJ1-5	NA	TGTGCCACACCTCAGGCCGGGGGCAATCAGCCCCAGCATTTT	CATPQAGGNQPQHF
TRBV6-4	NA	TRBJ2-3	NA	TGTGCCAGCAGTGACTCGAATATTCTGACAGGCCATATCTATACGCAGTATTTT	CASSDSNILTGHIYTQYF
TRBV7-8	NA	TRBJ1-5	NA	TGTGCCAGCAGCTCCCATCGGGACCCCCGAGACCAGCCCCAGCATTTT	CASSSHRDPRDQPQHF
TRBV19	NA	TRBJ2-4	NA	TGTGCCAGTAATACAGGGTCAGGGGCCCTAGCCAAAAACATTCAGTACTTC	CASNTGSGALAKNIQYF
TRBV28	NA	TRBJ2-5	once	TGTGCCAGCAAGGGGGAAGAGACCCAGTACTTC	CASKGEETQYF
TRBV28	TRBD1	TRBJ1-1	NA	TGTGCCAGCAGTTTAGGAGGGGGCTGGAACACTGAAGCTTTCTTT	CASSLGGGWNTEAFF
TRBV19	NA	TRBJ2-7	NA	TGTGCCAGTAGTATGCAGACCCAAGCCTACGAGCAGTACTTC	CASSMQTQAYEQYF
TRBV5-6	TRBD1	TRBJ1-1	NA	TGTGCCAGCAGCTTGGGACAGGGGCGGACTGAAGCTTTCTTT	CASSLGQGRTEAFF
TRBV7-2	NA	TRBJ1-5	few	TGTGCCAGCAGCTTAGGACAGAATCAGCCCCAGCATTTT	CASSLGQNQPQHF
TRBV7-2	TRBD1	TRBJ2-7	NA	TGTGCCAACAGCTTCACAGGGGGACGGGGCGAGCAGTACTTC	CANSFTGGRGEQYF
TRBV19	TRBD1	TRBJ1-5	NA	TGTGCCAGTAACTCCCTAGGGACAGGGGGCCTGACCCAGCATTTT	CASNSLGTGGLTQHF
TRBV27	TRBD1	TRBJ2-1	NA	TGTGCCAGCAGTTCAGGGGGCAAGTCCTACAATGAGCAGTTCTTC	CASSSGGKSYNEQFF
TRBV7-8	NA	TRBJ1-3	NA	TGTGCCAGCTTTCAGGGTTTCTCTGGAAACACCATATATTTT	CASFQGFSGNTIYF
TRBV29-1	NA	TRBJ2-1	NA	TGCAGCGTTGAAGCGGGGCGGGGCTCCTACAATGAGCAGTTCTTC	CSVEAGRGSYNEQFF
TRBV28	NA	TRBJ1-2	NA	TGTGCCAGCTCAAACCTCAGGGGTTTGGGGTATGGCTACACCTTC	CASSNLRGLGYGYTF
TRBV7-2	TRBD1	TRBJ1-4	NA	TGTGCCAGCAGCTCCGACAGGGGGCGAGAAAAACTGTTTTTT	CASSSDRGREKLFF
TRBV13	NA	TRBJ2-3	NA	TGTGCCAGCAGGGCGGTGGGGGGTCCAGATACGCAGTATTTT	CASRAVGGPDTQYF
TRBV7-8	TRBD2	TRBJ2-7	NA	TGTGCCAGCAGCCTAATAATAGGACTAGCGGGAGCATCATACGAGCAGTACTTC	CASSLIIGLAGASYEQYF
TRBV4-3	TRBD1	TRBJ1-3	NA	TGCGCCAGCAGCCAGGGCCTGAGGACAGGGCCCTCTGGAAACACCATATATTTT	CASSQGLRTGPSGNTIYF
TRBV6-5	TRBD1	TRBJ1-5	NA	TGTGCCAGCAGTTGGGGACAGGGGAGCAATCAGCCCCAGCATTTT	CASSWGQGSNQPQHF
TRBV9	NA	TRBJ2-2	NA	TGTGCCAGCAGCGTAGCGGGTAGCGCGAACACCGGGGAGCTGTTTTTT	CASSVAGSANTGELFF
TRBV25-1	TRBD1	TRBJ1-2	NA	TGTGCCAGCAGTGAATTCGGGACAGGGGTAGGCTATGGCTACACCTTC	CASSEFGTGVGYGYTF
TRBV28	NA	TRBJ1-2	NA	TGTGCCAGCAGTTTCCGTACACGGAGGGGGGGCTACACCTTC	CASSFRTRRGGYTF